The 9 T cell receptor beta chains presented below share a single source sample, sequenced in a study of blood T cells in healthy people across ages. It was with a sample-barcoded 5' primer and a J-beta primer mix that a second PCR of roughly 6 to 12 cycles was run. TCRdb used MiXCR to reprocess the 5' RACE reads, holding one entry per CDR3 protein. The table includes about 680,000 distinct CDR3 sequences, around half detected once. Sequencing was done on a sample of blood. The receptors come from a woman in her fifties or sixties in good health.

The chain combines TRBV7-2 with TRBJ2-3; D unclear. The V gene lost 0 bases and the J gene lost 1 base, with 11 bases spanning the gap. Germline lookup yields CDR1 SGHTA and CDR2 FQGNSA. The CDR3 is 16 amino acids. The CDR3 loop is CASSLAPSLRTDTQYF. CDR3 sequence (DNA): TGTGCCAGCAGCTTAGCGCCGAGCTTACGCACAGATACGCAGTATTTT. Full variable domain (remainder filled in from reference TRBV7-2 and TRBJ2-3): GAGVSQSPSNKVTEKGKDVELRCDPISGHTALYWYRQSLGQGLEFLIYFQGNSAPDKSGLPSDRFSAERTGGSVSTLTIQRTQQEDSAVYLCASSLAPSLRTDTQYFGPGTRLTVL.

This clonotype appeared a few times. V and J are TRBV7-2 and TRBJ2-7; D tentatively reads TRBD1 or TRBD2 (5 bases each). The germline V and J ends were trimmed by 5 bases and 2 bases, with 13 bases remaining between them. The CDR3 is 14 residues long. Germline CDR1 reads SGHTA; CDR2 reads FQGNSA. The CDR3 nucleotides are TGTGCCAGCAGCCCGATAGAGGGGCCCTACGAGCAGTACTTC. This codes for CASSPIEGPYEQYF.

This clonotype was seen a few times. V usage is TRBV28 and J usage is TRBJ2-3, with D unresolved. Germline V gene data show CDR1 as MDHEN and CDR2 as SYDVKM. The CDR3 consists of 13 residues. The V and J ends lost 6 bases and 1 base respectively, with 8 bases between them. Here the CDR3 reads CASRNIGTDTQYF. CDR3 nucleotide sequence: TGTGCCAGCAGAAACATTGGCACAGATACGCAGTATTTT.

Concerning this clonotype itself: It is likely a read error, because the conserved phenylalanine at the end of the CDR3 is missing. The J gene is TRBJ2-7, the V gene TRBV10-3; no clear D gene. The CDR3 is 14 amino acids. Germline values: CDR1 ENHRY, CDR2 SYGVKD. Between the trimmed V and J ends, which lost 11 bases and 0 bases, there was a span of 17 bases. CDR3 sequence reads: CAVKSPVDSYEQYS. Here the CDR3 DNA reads TGTGCCGTCAAGAGCCCAGTGGACTCCTACGAGCAGTACTCC.

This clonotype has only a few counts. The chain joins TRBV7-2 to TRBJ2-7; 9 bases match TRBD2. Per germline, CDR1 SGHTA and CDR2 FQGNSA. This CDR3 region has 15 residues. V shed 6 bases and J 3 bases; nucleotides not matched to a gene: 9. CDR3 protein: CASSFLSGSLYEQYF. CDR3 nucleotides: TGTGCCAGCAGTTTCCTTAGCGGGAGTCTCTACGAGCAGTACTTC.

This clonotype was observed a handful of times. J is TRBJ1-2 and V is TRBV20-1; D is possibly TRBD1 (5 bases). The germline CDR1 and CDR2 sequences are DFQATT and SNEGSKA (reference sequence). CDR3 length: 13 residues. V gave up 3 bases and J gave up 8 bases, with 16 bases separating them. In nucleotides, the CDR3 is TGCAGTGCTAGTCGCAGGGAGGGACGGGGCTACACCTTC. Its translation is CSASRREGRGYTF.

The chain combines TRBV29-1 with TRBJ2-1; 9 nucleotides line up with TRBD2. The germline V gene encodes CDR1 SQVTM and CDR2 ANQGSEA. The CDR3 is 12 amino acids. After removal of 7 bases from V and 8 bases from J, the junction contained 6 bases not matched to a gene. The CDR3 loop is CSASTSGDEQFF. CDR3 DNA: TGCAGCGCCTCGACTAGCGGTGATGAGCAGTTCTTC.

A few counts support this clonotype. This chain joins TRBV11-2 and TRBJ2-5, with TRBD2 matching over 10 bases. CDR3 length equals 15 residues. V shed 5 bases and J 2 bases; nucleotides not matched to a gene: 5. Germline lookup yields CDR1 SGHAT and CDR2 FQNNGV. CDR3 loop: CASSERTSGQETQYF. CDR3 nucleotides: TGTGCCAGCAGCGAGCGGACTAGCGGACAAGAGACCCAGTACTTC.

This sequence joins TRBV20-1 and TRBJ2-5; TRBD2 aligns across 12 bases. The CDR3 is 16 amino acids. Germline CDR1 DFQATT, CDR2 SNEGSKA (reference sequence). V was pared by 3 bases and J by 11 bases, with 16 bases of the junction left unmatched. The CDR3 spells CSASPWTSGVVGEQYF. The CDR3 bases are TGCAGTGCTAGCCCTTGGACTAGCGGGGTGGTGGGAGAGCAGTACTTC.